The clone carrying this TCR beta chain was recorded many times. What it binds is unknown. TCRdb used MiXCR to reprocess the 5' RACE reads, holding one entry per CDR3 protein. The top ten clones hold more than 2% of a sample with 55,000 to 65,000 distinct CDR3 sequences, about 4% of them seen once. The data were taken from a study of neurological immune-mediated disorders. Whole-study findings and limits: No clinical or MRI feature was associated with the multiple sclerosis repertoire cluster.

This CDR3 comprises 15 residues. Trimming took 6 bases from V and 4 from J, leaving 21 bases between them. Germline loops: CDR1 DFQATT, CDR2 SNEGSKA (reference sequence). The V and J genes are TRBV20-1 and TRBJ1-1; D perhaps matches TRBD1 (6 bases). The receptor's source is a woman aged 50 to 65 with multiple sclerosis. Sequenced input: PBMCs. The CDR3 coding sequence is TGCAGTGCCCACGGTCAGGGACGGGGGCGCACTGAAGCTTTCTTT. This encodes CSAHGQGRGRTEAFF.